Listed here are 9 T cell receptor beta chains from one sample, sequenced in a study of T cells in tumors after PD-1 blockade. The repertoire was sequenced with immunoSEQ multiplex PCR; TCRdb's copy has only in-frame clones and lacks some. The sample carries about 4,200 clones, 73% recorded once. The time point denotes: first of two pre-therapy site-matched biopsies 2 to 3 months apart. The sample consisted of tumor tissue, taken before anti-PD-1 treatment. All receptors come from a human donor with basal cell carcinoma.

This chain connects TRBV6-1 to TRBJ1-1, with D uncertain. The CDR3 totals 14 residues. In germline, CDR1 is MNHNS, CDR2 SASEGT. Trimming pared 3 bases from V and 0 bases from J, leaving 8 bases between. The CDR3 region has the DNA TGTGCCAGCAGTGATGTCCGACTGAACACTGAAGCTTTCTTT. Translation: CASSDVRLNTEAFF.

The rearrangement links TRBV29-1 to TRBJ2-5; possible D gene TRBD2, 7 bases. The germline V gene has CDR1 SQVTM and CDR2 ANQGSEA. Between the trimmed V and J ends, which lost 8 bases and 6 bases, there was a span of 19 bases. This CDR3 comprises 13 residues. For the CDR3, the DNA is TGCAGCTCTCTAGGGGGGGGCGGGCAGACCCAGTACTTC. Translation gives CSSLGGGGQTQYF.

There are a few counts of this clone. The V call is TRBV10-3, the J call TRBJ2-1; TRBD2 aligns across 14 bases. Germline values: CDR1 ENHRY, CDR2 SYGVKD. CDR3 length: 17 residues. The V segment lost 5 bases and the J segment 9 bases; nucleotides outside the gene matches: 12. CDR3 DNA sequence: TGTGCCATCAGTTTATCTACGACTAGCGGGGGGGCCCCTGAGCAGTTCTTC. It is translated as CAISLSTTSGGAPEQFF.

The DNA of the CDR3 is TGTGCCTGGACCGGGACTAGGCTGGGGGAGCAGTACTTC. It codes for CAWTGTRLGEQYF. The chain recombines TRBV30 with TRBJ2-7; 8 bases map to TRBD2. J gave up 7 bases and V 4 bases, and 9 bases lay outside the gene matches. Per the germline V gene, CDR1 is GTSNPN and CDR2 is SVGIG (reference sequence). CDR3 size: 13 residues. Based on the CDR3 plus reference TRBV30 and TRBJ2-7, the full variable domain is SQTIHQWPATLVQPVGSPLSLECTVEGTSNPNLYWYRQAAGRGLQLLFYSVGIGQISSEVPQNLSASRPQDRQFILSSKKLLLSDSGFYLCAWTGTRLGEQYFGPGTRLTVT.

The chain uses TRBV6-4 and TRBJ1-1; a weak D match, TRBD1 (5 bases). V was clipped by 4 bases and J by 0 bases, with 18 bases between them. From germline, CDR1 is MRHNA and CDR2 SNTAGT. The CDR3 has 17 residues. CDR3: CASSARRDRDLNTEAFF. The CDR3 DNA reads as TGTGCCAGCAGTGCACGCCGGGACCGAGATTTGAACACTGAAGCTTTCTTT.

The V and J genes are TRBV5-6 and TRBJ1-1; TRBD1 agrees at 8 bases. The CDR3 has 17 residues. The V gene's germline CDR1 is SGHDT and CDR2 YYEEEE. The V and J ends lost 2 bases and 3 bases, in that order; junction bases with no gene match: 12. The CDR3 spells CASSFEGRGPGDTEAFF. The CDR3 coding sequence is TGTGCCAGCAGCTTCGAGGGCAGGGGGCCGGGGGACACTGAAGCTTTCTTT.

The chain links TRBV19 to TRBJ2-3; 7 nucleotides align to TRBD2. Germline V gene sequence: CDR1 LNHDA, CDR2 SQIVND (reference sequence). V lost 5 bases to trimming and J lost 1 base; unmatched junction nucleotides: 3. This CDR3 region has 14 residues. The chain's CDR3 is CASSFLAGTDTQYF. DNA of the CDR3: TGTGCCAGTAGTTTTCTAGCGGGCACAGATACGCAGTATTTT.

This clone appeared once. This chain links TRBV5-1 with TRBJ2-3; no firm D call. Trimming stripped 0 bases from V and 3 bases from J, with 8 bases between. CDR3 length: 14 residues. In germline, CDR1 is SGHRS, CDR2 YFSETQ. CDR3 region: CASSLEGSTDTQYF. CDR3 bases: TGCGCCAGCAGCTTGGAGGGCTCGACAGATACGCAGTATTTT. Full variable domain (rest looked up from reference TRBV5-1 and TRBJ2-3): KAGVTQTPRYLIKTRGQQVTLSCSPISGHRSVSWYQQTPGQGLQFLFEYFSETQRNKGNFPGRFSGRQFSNSRSEMNVSTLELGDSALYLCASSLEGSTDTQYFGPGTRLTVL.

This clone is categorized as medium-sized. This chain links TRBV4-1 with TRBJ2-5, with a tentative D call TRBD2 (6 bases). The CDR3 sequence is 17 residues long. Trimming took 0 bases from V and 3 from J, leaving 17 bases between them. Germline CDR1 and CDR2: MGHRA and YSYEKL. The CDR3 spells CASSQESYRWGEETQYF. The CDR3 DNA is TGCGCCAGCAGCCAAGAAAGCTACAGGTGGGGGGAAGAGACCCAGTACTTC.